This T cell receptor beta chain was captured in a study of cytomegalovirus exposure and HLA in healthy donors. This CDR3 has 14 residues. Germline V gene data show CDR1 as MNHNY and CDR2 as SVGAGI (reference sequence). V trimming: 6 bases; J trimming: 3 bases; junction bases outside the gene matches: 7. Notes on this clone: Antigen unknown.

Amplification used 60 Vbeta primers and 13 Jbeta primers. In the original analysis: In a later analysis, the count reached 76 million or so unique TCR beta chains, with approximately 11 million shared. Using immunoSEQ multiplex PCR, the repertoire was profiled, and TCRdb retains in-frame clones only, with some absent. That table gives V, J and clone size, and the DNA gave D and trimming. The sample contains 300,000 or so clones, roughly 81% of which appear only once. Regarding the study as a whole: It was assumed in the presence/absence analyses that sequencing depth was roughly uniform across donors. Serostatus for CMV was the only available immune exposure information. In vitro work confirmed that a few CMV-associated chains recognize CMV antigens.

The sequencing input was PBMCs. This clonotype was sampled from a woman in her 40s in good health and CMV-seropositive. V and J are TRBV6-6 and TRBJ2-5; 7 nucleotides align to TRBD1. DNA for the CDR3: TGTGCCAGCAGCATAGGGACAGCCGAAGAGACCCAGTACTTC. This gives the protein CASSIGTAEETQYF.